Listed here are 5 T cell receptor beta chains from one sample, sequenced in a study of T-cell memory formation after mild COVID-19. MiXCR, applied by TCRdb to the 5' RACE reads, yields one record per CDR3 protein. The sample holds about 410,000 distinct CDR3 sequences, more than 15% seen once. The sequenced sample consisted of PBMCs or a T cell subset sorted from them (not recorded which). The origin of the receptors is a young man who had mild COVID-19 (a few samples of this study predate the infection). Cell type and time point are not known.

This clonotype was detected a few times. V is TRBV2 and J is TRBJ1-1, with D possibly matching TRBD1 (5 bases). Per germline, CDR1 SNHLY and CDR2 FYNNEI. This CDR3 comprises 16 residues. The V and J ends lost 5 bases and 0 bases respectively, with 16 bases between them. Written as DNA, the CDR3 is TGTGCCAGCAGTAGGTGGGGCTTGGGTTTGAACACTGAAGCTTTCTTT. The encoded protein is CASSRWGLGLNTEAFF.

The V and J genes are TRBV7-2 and TRBJ2-1; 8 bases agree with TRBD2. The CDR3 is 14 amino acids. From germline, CDR1 is SGHTA and CDR2 FQGNSA. J lost 8 bases, V lost 7 bases, and 10 bases had no gene match. The CDR3 loop is CASTPGSGVYEQFF. CDR3 coding DNA: TGTGCCAGCACCCCTGGTAGCGGGGTCTATGAGCAGTTCTTC.

A few counts support this clonotype. This chain uses TRBV27 with TRBJ2-1; no definite D call. The CDR3 sequence is 13 residues long. In germline, CDR1 is MNHEY, CDR2 SMNVEV (reference sequence). The V gene lost 11 bases and the J gene lost 4 bases, with 15 bases spanning the gap. CDR3 in DNA: TGTGCCGCGGCTGGGCGCGTATACAATGAGCAGTTCTTC. This encodes CAAAGRVYNEQFF.

This clonotype was seen only once. The chain employs TRBV11-2 and TRBJ1-2; D call uncertain. Germline assignment: CDR1 SGHAT and CDR2 FQNNGV. The ends were cut back, 2 bases at V and 5 bases at J, with 6 bases in the middle. The CDR3 has 12 residues. The CDR3 coding sequence is TGTGCCAGCAGCTTATACGGGTATGGCTACACCTTC. Protein: CASSLYGYGYTF.

Only a few counts were recorded for this clonotype. The rearrangement uses TRBV6-2 or TRBV6-3 and TRBJ2-7, with 9 positions matching TRBD1. The CDR3 sequence is 14 residues long. CDR1 MNHEY and CDR2 SVGEGT come from the germline V gene. Trimming removed 6 bases from V and 3 bases from J; junction bases left unmatched: 6. The CDR3 protein is CASRLQGAIYEQYV. The CDR3 nucleotides read TGTGCCAGCAGATTACAGGGGGCGATCTACGAGCAGTACGTC.